By share, the clone carrying this T cell receptor (beta chain) counts as medium-sized. Its antigen is undetermined. This CDR3 region has 13 residues. V dropped 4 bases and J dropped 7; count of bases not matched to a gene: 4. Looked up from germline, CDR1 is LNHDA and CDR2 is SQIVND (reference sequence). Oncomine TCR Beta short-read sequencing was applied to DNA from cultured CD4+ T cells. TCRdb itself ran the PCR reads through MiXCR, one entry per CDR3 protein. The table includes about 20,000 distinct CDR3 sequences, approximately 38% detected once. The time point here: late sampling 161 to 241 days after vaccination in three convalescent patients. Noted treatment: approximately 11-day PBMC culture with coronavirus spike peptide pools or control peptides (ViraFEST assay). The data belong to a study of vaccination and CD4 T cells after COVID-19. Study-wide points: Only post-vaccination samples contained a median approximately 85% of the reactive clones in convalescent patients.

The specimen comprised CD4+ T cells from blood, cultured in vitro, sampled about 7 months after SARS-CoV-2 vaccination. The source is a human donor who had recovered from COVID-19. The chain uses TRBV19 and TRBJ1-2; TRBD1 aligns across 9 bases. The CDR3 region is CASSTTGGSGYTF. As DNA, the CDR3 is TGTGCCAGTAGTACCACAGGGGGCAGTGGCTACACCTTC.